A selection of T cell receptor beta chains follows, all from one sample in a study of blood T cells in healthy people across ages. TCRdb reanalysed the 5' RACE reads using MiXCR and keeps one entry per CDR3 protein. The data show around 1.1 million distinct CDR3 sequences, with around two fifths seen just once and about 12% held by the top ten. Sequenced input: blood. These receptors were taken from a man aged 18 to 29 in good health. The CDR3 runs from the conserved cysteine through the conserved F or W. D genes are given only for firm matches. Not every row has a clone size; where given, it reads once, few, many or a size class.

size,V,J,D,DNA,CDR3
few,TRBV4-1,TRBJ2-2,NA,TGCGCCAGCAGCCAACCTGGGGAGAGGACCGGGGAGCTGTTTTTT,CASSQPGERTGELFF
NA,TRBV20-1,TRBJ2-2,NA,TGCAGTGCTAGAGATAGCGGACAGCACTACACCGGGGAGCTGTTTTTT,CSARDSGQHYTGELFF
few,TRBV20-1,TRBJ1-5,NA,TGCAGTGCTAGTGTTTCCGACGGGCAGCCCCAGCATTTT,CSASVSDGQPQHF
few,TRBV25-1,TRBJ1-1,NA,TGTGCCAGCAGTGAAAGAAGGGGCACTGAAGCTTTCTTT,CASSERRGTEAFF
NA,TRBV7-2,TRBJ1-4,TRBD1,TGTGCCAGCAGCCTCCCAGGGGGGCGGAATGAAAAACTGTTTTTT,CASSLPGGRNEKLFF
NA,TRBV27,TRBJ2-5,TRBD2,TGTGCCAGCAGCCCGGGACTAGCGGAAGAGCAGTACTTC,CASSPGLAEEQYF
few,TRBV12-3/TRBV12-4,TRBJ1-5,NA,TGTGCCAGCAGTTTAGGTGCCAGGGGAAATCAGCCCCAGCATTTT,CASSLGARGNQPQHF
few,TRBV20-1,TRBJ2-3,TRBD2,TGCAGTGCTAGCGACCTAGCGGGCGGTACAGATACGCAGTATTTT,CSASDLAGGTDTQYF
few,TRBV29-1,TRBJ2-7,NA,TGCAGCGTTGGCGAGACAACCTACGAGCAGTACTTC,CSVGETTYEQYF
NA,TRBV4-1,TRBJ2-7,TRBD2,TGCGCCAGCAGCCAACATCTAATGGGGGGGGATTCCTACGAGCAGTACTTC,CASSQHLMGGDSYEQYF
few,TRBV6-5,TRBJ1-4,NA,TGTGCCAGCAGACCACCGGGGGAGGGCGAAAAACTGTTTTTT,CASRPPGEGEKLFF
few,TRBV25-1,TRBJ1-6,NA,TGTGCCAGCAGTGAATATGAGGGGGAGGGACCCCTCCACTTT,CASSEYEGEGPLHF
many,TRBV29-1,TRBJ1-5,NA,TGCAGCGTTGGCGACGGACTGCAGGGTCAGCCCCAGCATTTT,CSVGDGLQGQPQHF
few,TRBV6-6,TRBJ1-2,NA,TGTGCCAGCACTGTTAAGGGATTTAACTATGGCTACACCTTC,CASTVKGFNYGYTF
few,TRBV20-1,TRBJ2-7,TRBD2,TGCAGTGCTGCTAGCGGGGGGAATAACGAGCAGTACTTC,CSAASGGNNEQYF
NA,TRBV4-3,TRBJ2-1,NA,TGCGCCAGCAGCCGACGACTGAGATACAATGAGCAGTTCTTC,CASSRRLRYNEQFF
NA,TRBV28,TRBJ2-1,TRBD1,TGTGCCAGCAGTGCCCCCCCCGGGACAGGGACCTACAATGAGCAGTTCTTC,CASSAPPGTGTYNEQFF
few,TRBV12-3/TRBV12-4,TRBJ2-7,NA,TGTGCCAGCAGTGTGGGTTTTGCCGAGCAGTACTTC,CASSVGFAEQYF
few,TRBV11-2,TRBJ2-5,NA,TGTGCCAGCAGCTCTGGGCGGTCCCACTCCCAGACCCAGTACTTC,CASSSGRSHSQTQYF
NA,TRBV12-3/TRBV12-4,TRBJ2-2,NA,TGTGCCAGCAGCCGGATCCCCGGGGGAGGATCCGGGGAGCTGTTTTTT,CASSRIPGGGSGELFF
NA,TRBV6-2/TRBV6-3,TRBJ1-2,NA,TGTGCCAGCGCCGATATCCCGGGGCATGGCTACACCTTC,CASADIPGHGYTF
NA,TRBV27,TRBJ2-2,NA,TGTGCCAGCAGTTTTAGTACAGCGAACACCGGGGAGCTGTTTTTT,CASSFSTANTGELFF
many,TRBV25-1,TRBJ2-7,TRBD1,TGTGCCAGCAGTGACGGGACAGGGGACTACGAGCAGTACTTC,CASSDGTGDYEQYF
few,TRBV20-1,TRBJ1-4,NA,TGCAGTGCTAGGTTCGTGGGAGGTGAAAAACTGTTTTTT,CSARFVGGEKLFF
NA,TRBV29-1,TRBJ2-4,NA,TGCAGCGTTGAGAATTGGGTACCGGGATTAGCCAAAAACATTCAGTACTTC,CSVENWVPGLAKNIQYF
NA,TRBV25-1,TRBJ2-3,NA,TGTGCCAGCAGTGAGCCCGCCACAGATACGCAGTATTTT,CASSEPATDTQYF
NA,TRBV20-1,TRBJ2-5,TRBD1,TGCAGTGCTAGACCGACAGGGGGCAGAGGAGAGACCCAGTACTTC,CSARPTGGRGETQYF
many,TRBV12-3/TRBV12-4,TRBJ2-1,NA,TGTGCCAGCAGGCCGGACGCCCGGGGGTACAATGAGCAGTTCTTC,CASRPDARGYNEQFF
NA,TRBV28,TRBJ2-4,NA,TGTGCCAGCAGTTCCGTGAGGGTCGTTGTAGCCAAAAACATTCAGTACTTC,CASSSVRVVVAKNIQYF
NA,TRBV28,TRBJ2-3,NA,TGTGCCAGCAGTTTCTGGCAGGACACAGATACGCAGTATTTT,CASSFWQDTDTQYF
few,TRBV7-3,TRBJ2-3,NA,TGTGCCAGCAGCTTAAGGGGGGGCTCATCGACAGATACGCAGTATTTT,CASSLRGGSSTDTQYF
NA,TRBV20-1,TRBJ2-7,NA,TGCAGTGCTGACCCTTTGGGTTACTACGAGCAGTACTTC,CSADPLGYYEQYF
NA,TRBV28,TRBJ1-4,NA,TGTGCCAGCAGTTTGCCCGGTTTTAATGAAAAACTGTTTTTT,CASSLPGFNEKLFF
NA,TRBV27,TRBJ2-5,NA,TGTGCCAGCAGTGTACGGGGGTTGGGCAATGAGCAGTACTTC,CASSVRGLGNEQYF
many,TRBV7-2,TRBJ2-1,NA,TGTGCCAGCAGCTTAGGGGGGGTCTCATACAATGAGCAGTTCTTC,CASSLGGVSYNEQFF
NA,TRBV7-2,TRBJ2-3,NA,TGTGCCAGCAGCCTACAGGGACACCACACAGATACGCAGTATTTT,CASSLQGHHTDTQYF